This T cell receptor beta chain was documented in a study of T cell repertoires in cytomegalovirus infection (dated by TCRdb to the late 2010s). For the wider study: Donor HLA type was relevant to the analysis, because carriage of CMV infection together with the matching HLA type was indicated by public TCR beta signatures. General conclusions and limits of the study: Cumulative frequency of public TCR beta family members discriminated carriers of CMV infection plus the relevant HLA type in this cohort and an independent 352-donor cohort. The ex vivo response was dominated by HLA-C-restricted CMV-specific TCR beta clonotypes, which also provided the single most frequent clonotype in two of eight donors.

With respect to this clonotype: No cognate antigen has been identified for it. Base qualities were left out, and no much larger clone turns up one base away.

Instrument on record: Illumina HiSeq 1500. The raw public reads went through TCRdb reprocessing: fastp at Q25, MiXCR clone calling, in-frame beta chains kept. Each entry merges the rows of one CDR3 protein and shows their most common DNA and genes. Present in this sample are just over 300,000 distinct CDR3 sequences, 15% to 20% of which were seen just once. The top ten hold about 12% of the sample. The sequenced sample consisted of PBMCs. This TCR came from a human donor in good health (CMV status not recorded). Some clones in this sample may be carry-over from other donors' samples.

The DNA sequence reads TGTGCCAGCAGCCAAGGGGTTAGCACAGATACGCAGTATTTT. Its protein is CASSQGVSTDTQYF. The chain couples TRBV3-1 to TRBJ2-3, with the D gene call left open. The CDR3 spans 14 residues, from the cysteine through the phenylalanine. Only CDR3 DNA remains: 42 bases, in frame from the first base. Trimming at the junction amounts to 1 base on V and 0 bases on J, and the germline ends lie 5 bases apart. CDR1 and CDR2, per the germline V gene (reference sequence), are LGHDT and YNNKEL.